This T cell receptor (beta chain) was recovered during a study of control samples from healthy donors and cancer patients (dated by TCRdb to the early 2020s). This clone appeared a few times. This clone's antigen is unknown. No base quality values were provided; no much bigger clone lies one nucleotide off. In the germline V gene (reference sequence), CDR1 corresponds to LNHDA and CDR2 to SQIVND. The V end loses 7 bases and the J end loses 0 bases, and a stretch of 10 bases separates them. From its cysteine to its phenylalanine, the CDR3 spans 15 amino acids. Only the CDR3 DNA is retained, 45 bases long and in frame from the first base. Libraries were prepared through the immunoSEQ multiplex PCR assay. This is the immuneACCESS table as TCRdb keeps it, with only in-frame sequences that have V and J called. A part of the clones is gone; compared with another copy, unresolved V genes explain less than half, and the rest is unexplained. The sample table contains some 44,000 clones; only one count was recorded for roughly 77% of them. The ten largest clones represent over 15% of the sample.

The V and J genes are TRBV19 and TRBJ2-6; the D gene remains uncertain. Specimen: formalin-fixed, paraffin-embedded tissue. This receptor was obtained from a male donor with melanoma. The CDR3 corresponds to CASTQASSGANVLTF. At the DNA level, the sequence is TGTGCCAGTACCCAAGCTAGCTCTGGGGCCAACGTCCTGACTTTC.